This T cell receptor beta chain is drawn from a study of radiation and T cells in renal cell carcinoma. The CDR3 has 12 amino acids. CDR1 SGHRS and CDR2 YFSETQ come from the germline V gene. V lost 6 bases and J 5 bases, leaving 10 bases between the germline ends. Time point here: blood 2 weeks post-SBRT. Treatment described: 15 Gy SBRT to primary tumor, nephrectomy 4 weeks later. Serial blood draws occurred at baseline and 2 and 4 weeks post-SBRT. The tumor was a clear cell renal cell carcinoma. Profiling relied on immunoSEQ multiplex PCR, and the TCRdb table lists in-frame clones only, not all of them. The sample consists of some 120,000 clones, around 89% of them appearing once.

This specimen consisted of blood, obtained from a patient whose treatment included radiotherapy and nephrectomy. The receptor was derived from a woman between 65 and 79 years old with renal cell carcinoma. This sequence joins TRBV5-1 and TRBJ2-3; D remains unclear. Written as DNA, the CDR3 is TGCGCCAGCACCTCCCCAAGAGATACGCAGTATTTT. This codes for CASTSPRDTQYF.